The rows below give T cell receptor beta chains drawn from one sample of a study of identical twins. TCRdb re-derived calls from the 5' RACE reads in MiXCR, one entry per CDR3 protein. The repertoire consists of around 370,000 distinct CDR3 sequences, with about 10% occurring once and the leading ten covering around 8.6%. Sequenced: naive T cells sorted from blood. The receptors were sampled from a woman between 50 and 59 years old in good health. The CDR3 runs from the conserved cysteine through the conserved F or W. D genes are given only for firm matches. Expanded clones get a size class; other rows say once, few or many, or leave the size out.

v_call	d_call	j_call	clone_size	cdr3_aa	cdr3_nt
TRBV14	.	TRBJ2-1	few	CASSQDRSGSAYNEQFF	TGTGCCAGCAGCCAAGATCGGTCGGGATCAGCCTACAATGAGCAGTTCTTC
TRBV29-1	.	TRBJ1-4	.	CSVGWGEVQGLFF	TGCAGCGTTGGTTGGGGGGAGGTCCAGGGACTGTTTTTT
TRBV5-6	.	TRBJ2-6	few	CASSFGTSGANVLTF	TGTGCCAGCAGCTTCGGGACATCTGGGGCCAACGTCCTGACTTTC
TRBV28	.	TRBJ2-1	.	CAASSPTYNEQFF	TGTGCCGCTAGTAGCCCGACCTACAATGAGCAGTTCTTC
TRBV20-1	TRBD2	TRBJ2-5	.	CSATGTSGRWETQYF	TGCAGTGCTACAGGGACTAGCGGGCGCTGGGAGACCCAGTACTTC
TRBV6-5	TRBD1	TRBJ2-1	.	CASSSIPGTGAGREQFF	TGTGCCAGCAGTTCCATACCCGGGACAGGGGCGGGACGTGAGCAGTTCTTC
TRBV12-3/TRBV12-4	TRBD2	TRBJ2-3	.	CASSPGTRSQDTQYF	TGTGCCAGCAGTCCCGGGACTAGGAGTCAAGATACGCAGTATTTT
TRBV5-1	TRBD2	TRBJ2-1	.	CASSLDLAGEQFF	TGCGCCAGCAGCTTGGACCTAGCGGGAGAGCAGTTCTTC
TRBV12-3/TRBV12-4	TRBD1	TRBJ2-5	many	CASSLGDRGVETQYF	TGTGCCAGCAGTTTGGGGGACAGGGGGGTAGAGACCCAGTACTTC
TRBV6-5	.	TRBJ2-3	few	CASSYSPQARFSTDTQYF	TGTGCCAGCAGTTACTCGCCTCAGGCGCGATTTAGCACAGATACGCAGTATTTT
TRBV2	.	TRBJ2-5	few	CASSVFGGETQYF	TGTGCCAGCAGTGTTTTCGGTGGAGAGACCCAGTACTTC
TRBV5-1	.	TRBJ1-1	.	CASSLVGLENTEAFF	TGCGCCAGCAGCTTGGTAGGTTTAGAGAACACTGAAGCTTTCTTT
TRBV19	.	TRBJ1-5	.	CASSTGRGQPQHF	TGTGCCAGTAGTACCGGAAGGGGTCAGCCCCAGCATTTT
TRBV15	.	TRBJ2-3	few	CATSRDPGRRADTQYF	TGTGCCACCAGCAGAGATCCGGGGAGGAGGGCAGATACGCAGTATTTT
TRBV19	TRBD1	TRBJ2-1	few	CASSSQDRGRNEQFF	TGTGCCAGTAGTTCCCAGGACAGGGGTAGGAATGAGCAGTTCTTC
TRBV6-2/TRBV6-3	.	TRBJ2-7	few	CASRPGGSPYEQYF	TGTGCCAGCAGACCTGGCGGTTCCCCCTACGAGCAGTACTTC
TRBV20-1	TRBD2	TRBJ2-1	.	CSAGAGGPEQFF	TGCAGTGCCGGAGCGGGAGGGCCTGAGCAGTTCTTC
TRBV7-8	.	TRBJ2-5	few	CASSFRTPPGVETQYF	TGTGCCAGCAGCTTTCGGACCCCTCCGGGAGTCGAGACCCAGTACTTC
TRBV12-3/TRBV12-4	TRBD2	TRBJ2-1	few	CASSSGLADEQFF	TGTGCCAGCAGTTCGGGACTAGCGGATGAGCAGTTCTTC
TRBV3-1	.	TRBJ2-2	.	CASSQRTRLNTGELFF	TGTGCCAGCAGCCAAAGGACGCGGTTGAACACCGGGGAGCTGTTTTTT
TRBV10-3	TRBD2	TRBJ2-1	once	CAISGLAGLIYNEQFF	TGTGCCATCAGTGGACTAGCGGGACTAATCTACAATGAGCAGTTCTTC
TRBV4-1	.	TRBJ2-1	.	CASSQVAGTPDEQFF	TGCGCCAGCAGCCAAGTTGCGGGAACGCCCGATGAGCAGTTCTTC
TRBV12-3/TRBV12-4	TRBD2	TRBJ2-5	.	CASSLMGDGGKTQYF	TGTGCCAGCAGTTTAATGGGGGACGGGGGGAAGACCCAGTACTTC
TRBV29-1	.	TRBJ2-1	many	CSVVFVYNEQFF	TGCAGCGTTGTATTCGTCTACAATGAGCAGTTCTTC
TRBV6-1	.	TRBJ2-5	many	CASSEIGQQETQYF	TGTGCCAGCAGTGAAATAGGACAGCAGGAGACCCAGTACTTC
TRBV15	.	TRBJ2-1	many	CATSRGEVNEQFF	TGTGCCACCAGCAGAGGTGAGGTGAATGAGCAGTTCTTC
TRBV5-6	.	TRBJ2-5	few	CASSFTRWETQYF	TGTGCCAGCAGCTTCACTAGGTGGGAGACCCAGTACTTC
TRBV6-2/TRBV6-3	TRBD2	TRBJ2-1	many	CASSLDPGGNYNEQFF	TGTGCCAGCAGTTTGGATCCGGGAGGTAACTACAATGAGCAGTTCTTC
TRBV2	.	TRBJ2-3	many	CASSDSPDTQYF	TGTGCCAGCAGTGATAGTCCAGATACGCAGTATTTT
TRBV20-1	TRBD1	TRBJ1-5	many	CSAVGQGLSNQPQHF	TGCAGTGCTGTCGGACAGGGCCTTAGCAATCAGCCCCAGCATTTT
TRBV7-8	TRBD2	TRBJ2-7	.	CASSLAPASGPHSYEQYF	TGTGCCAGCAGCTTAGCCCCGGCTAGCGGGCCCCACTCCTACGAGCAGTACTTC
TRBV11-2	.	TRBJ1-4	.	CASSLNVGGAFDEKLFF	TGTGCCAGCAGCTTAAACGTCGGCGGTGCTTTTGATGAAAAACTGTTTTTT
TRBV7-3	.	TRBJ2-5	.	CASSAIGEETQYF	TGTGCCAGCAGCGCAATAGGGGAAGAGACCCAGTACTTC
TRBV20-1	.	TRBJ2-1	.	CSASPPNEQFF	TGCAGTGCTAGTCCCCCCAATGAGCAGTTCTTC
TRBV12-3/TRBV12-4	TRBD2	TRBJ2-2	few	CASTPSTSGRVGTGELFF	TGTGCCAGCACCCCCTCGACTAGCGGGAGGGTCGGGACCGGGGAGCTGTTTTTT
TRBV7-3	TRBD1	TRBJ2-3	.	CASSLDRQSTDTQYF	TGTGCCAGCAGCTTGGACAGGCAAAGCACAGATACGCAGTATTTT
TRBV7-8	TRBD2	TRBJ2-1	many	CASSLETSGYNEQFF	TGTGCCAGCAGCTTAGAGACTAGCGGGTACAATGAGCAGTTCTTC
TRBV2	.	TRBJ2-3	few	CAGTGTAGAIDTQYF	TGTGCCGGCACGGGGACAGCGGGGGCAATCGATACGCAGTATTTT
TRBV19	.	TRBJ1-2	.	CASSIGDYGTF	TGTGCCAGTAGTATAGGAGATTACGGCACCTTC
TRBV12-3/TRBV12-4	.	TRBJ1-6	.	CASSPRTDSPLHF	TGTGCCAGCAGTCCGAGGACAGATTCACCCCTCCACTTT
TRBV9	TRBD2	TRBJ2-1	many	CASSPLLSGGDEQFF	TGTGCCAGCAGCCCCCTCCTCTCGGGAGGGGATGAGCAGTTCTTC
TRBV7-7	.	TRBJ2-2	.	CASSPRSGNPTGELFF	TGTGCCAGCAGCCCCCGGAGTGGGAACCCCACCGGGGAGCTGTTTTTT
TRBV7-9	.	TRBJ2-1	few	CASSFATISYNEQFF	TGTGCCAGCAGCTTTGCGACTATCTCCTACAATGAGCAGTTCTTC
TRBV11-3	.	TRBJ1-1	few	CASSLWAFF	TGTGCCAGCAGCTTGTGGGCTTTCTTT
TRBV4-1	.	TRBJ2-5	.	CASSQEQRAGETQYF	TGCGCCAGCAGCCAAGAGCAGCGGGCCGGGGAGACCCAGTACTTC
TRBV5-1	TRBD2	TRBJ2-7	few	CASSLRAGGLSSEQYF	TGCGCCAGCAGCTTGAGAGCGGGAGGGCTGAGTTCCGAGCAGTACTTC
TRBV5-1	TRBD2	TRBJ2-7	few	CASSLASGSEQYF	TGCGCCAGCAGCTTGGCTAGCGGGAGCGAGCAGTACTTC
TRBV5-1	TRBD2	TRBJ2-7	few	CASSPGLAGGDSYEQYF	TGCGCCAGCAGCCCGGGACTAGCGGGAGGAGACTCCTACGAGCAGTACTTC
TRBV7-6	TRBD1	TRBJ1-1	many	CASSLGTGNTEAFF	TGTGCCAGCAGTCTGGGGACAGGGAACACTGAAGCTTTCTTT
TRBV7-9	.	TRBJ2-7	.	CASSRGQSAYEQYF	TGTGCCAGCAGTAGAGGACAGTCAGCCTACGAGCAGTACTTC
TRBV6-5	.	TRBJ1-1	many	CASSISGKITEAFF	TGTGCCAGCAGTATATCAGGGAAGATCACTGAAGCTTTCTTT
TRBV7-2	TRBD2	TRBJ2-5	few	CASSSRTGRAWETQYF	TGTGCCAGCAGCTCCAGGACGGGGAGGGCCTGGGAGACCCAGTACTTC
TRBV12-3/TRBV12-4	.	TRBJ2-3	.	CASSPLRALTDTQYF	TGTGCCAGCAGCCCACTACGGGCCCTCACAGATACGCAGTATTTT
TRBV6-1	.	TRBJ1-5	many	CASSEGYGNQPQHF	TGTGCCAGCAGTGAGGGATACGGCAATCAGCCCCAGCATTTT
TRBV12-3/TRBV12-4	TRBD2	TRBJ2-1	.	CASSTLAGGPYNEQFF	TGTGCCAGCAGTACACTAGCGGGAGGGCCCTACAATGAGCAGTTCTTC
TRBV12-3/TRBV12-4	.	TRBJ1-2	.	CASSNVGANYGYTF	TGTGCCAGCAGTAACGTAGGGGCCAACTATGGCTACACCTTC
TRBV10-3	TRBD1	TRBJ2-7	many	CAISDDRGHYF	TGTGCCATCAGTGATGACAGGGGGCATTACTTC
TRBV7-6	TRBD2	TRBJ2-3	few	CASAGVGETDTQYF	TGTGCCAGCGCGGGGGTAGGAGAGACAGATACGCAGTATTTT
TRBV5-5	TRBD1	TRBJ2-5	.	CASSLKQGTQETQYF	TGTGCCAGCAGCTTGAAACAGGGGACCCAAGAGACCCAGTACTTC